Listed below are T cell receptor beta chains from one sample, sequenced in a study of technical replicates of blood from a few donors. Produced via immunoSEQ multiplex PCR; TCRdb's table is partial and in-frame only. The sample contains almost 70,000 clones, roughly 90% of which appear only once. The specimen was PBMCs. Source of these receptors: a human donor in good health. Some clones in this sample may be carry-over from other donors' samples. Each CDR3 is given with its conserved first and last residue. The D gene is left open where the match is weak. Size tells how often a clone was seen (once, few, many) or the class of an expanded clone, and some rows leave it out.

V gene	D gene	J gene	clone size	CDR3 protein	CDR3 DNA
TRBV27	.	TRBJ2-7	once	CASSLLPPGSYEQYF	TGTGCCAGCAGTTTACTCCCCCCCGGGTCCTACGAGCAGTACTTC
TRBV7-2	TRBD1	TRBJ1-2	.	CASSLDRDSLYGYTF	TGTGCCAGCAGCTTAGACCGGGACAGCCTCTATGGCTACACCTTC
TRBV4-1	.	TRBJ1-2	once	CASSQDSGSRGGYTF	TGCGCCAGCAGCCAAGATTCGGGCTCCCGGGGAGGCTACACCTTC
TRBV30	TRBD1	TRBJ2-7	.	CAWSVTGTGNYEQYF	TGTGCCTGGAGTGTTACCGGGACAGGTAACTACGAGCAGTACTTC
TRBV6-5	TRBD2	TRBJ2-5	.	CASTSWGGKETQYF	TGTGCCAGCACCTCCTGGGGGGGGAAAGAGACCCAGTACTTC
TRBV6-4	.	TRBJ1-3	.	CASSDSKRGIQNTIYF	TGTGCCAGCAGTGACTCGAAGCGGGGTATTCAAAACACCATATATTTT
TRBV18	TRBD2	TRBJ2-1	.	CASSSLASGSSEQFF	TGTGCCAGCTCTTCCCTCGCTAGCGGGAGCTCTGAGCAGTTCTTC
TRBV7-2	.	TRBJ1-5	.	CASSLHTGQPQHF	TGTGCCAGCAGCCTCCATACGGGACAGCCCCAGCATTTT
TRBV9	TRBD2	TRBJ2-1	.	CASTTSGGGNEQFF	TGTGCCAGCACGACTAGCGGGGGTGGGAATGAGCAGTTCTTC
TRBV7-2	TRBD2	TRBJ2-5	.	CASSLALRGGGETQYF	TGTGCCAGCAGCTTAGCGCTCCGGGGGGGCGGGGAGACCCAGTACTTC
TRBV29-1	.	TRBJ2-5	once	CSYIDRETQYF	TGCAGCTATATCGATCGGGAGACCCAGTACTTC
TRBV2	TRBD1	TRBJ2-7	.	CASSDPDRAGGYEQYF	TGTGCCAGCAGTGACCCGGACAGGGCAGGTGGCTACGAGCAGTACTTC
TRBV4-3	.	TRBJ1-4	.	CASSQDGQGSNEKLFF	TGCGCCAGCAGCCAAGATGGCCAGGGATCTAATGAAAAACTGTTTTTT
TRBV4-3	TRBD2	TRBJ2-1	once	CASSHASGRKYGEQFF	TGCGCCAGCAGCCATGCCAGCGGGAGGAAATACGGTGAGCAGTTCTTC
TRBV7-2	TRBD1	TRBJ2-3	.	CASSLVQGRTDTQYF	TGTGCCAGCAGCTTAGTACAGGGGCGGACAGATACGCAGTATTTT
TRBV30	.	TRBJ1-2	.	CAWIRGGGNGYTF	TGTGCCTGGATCAGGGGCGGCGGAAATGGCTACACCTTC
TRBV14	TRBD1	TRBJ2-5	.	CASSQEQGAGETQYF	TGTGCCAGCAGCCAAGAGCAGGGGGCTGGGGAGACCCAGTACTTC
TRBV27	.	TRBJ1-5	.	CASSPQGRGNQPQHF	TGTGCCAGCAGTCCACAAGGGAGGGGCAATCAGCCCCAGCATTTT
TRBV30	.	TRBJ1-3	.	CAWQGAGNTIYF	TGTGCCTGGCAGGGCGCTGGAAACACCATATATTTT
TRBV5-1	.	TRBJ2-1	.	CASSLGFGSGSYNEQFF	TGCGCCAGCAGCTTGGGTTTCGGCTCAGGCTCCTACAATGAGCAGTTCTTC
TRBV29-1	.	TRBJ1-1	.	CSDTHEFDTEAFF	TGCAGCGACACCCACGAATTTGACACTGAAGCTTTCTTT
TRBV6-1	TRBD2	TRBJ2-7	.	CASRLAGDSYEQYF	TGTGCCAGCAGGCTAGCGGGGGACTCCTACGAGCAGTACTTC
TRBV7-2	.	TRBJ2-2	.	CASRPTGTGELFF	TGTGCCAGCAGACCGACTGGGACCGGGGAGCTGTTTTTT
TRBV4-3	TRBD2	TRBJ2-7	.	CASSQAGTSSNEQYF	TGCGCCAGCAGCCAGGCCGGGACTAGTTCGAACGAGCAGTACTTC
TRBV14	.	TRBJ2-7	.	CASSHVNEQYF	TGTGCCAGCAGCCATGTCAACGAGCAGTACTTC
TRBV5-1	.	TRBJ2-1	.	CASSTAGRYNEQFF	TGCGCCAGCAGTACGGCGGGGAGATACAATGAGCAGTTCTTC
TRBV15	.	TRBJ2-2	few	CATSRGLDRTGELFF	TGTGCCACCAGCAGAGGGCTAGACCGCACCGGGGAGCTGTTTTTT
TRBV5-4	.	TRBJ2-5	.	CASSPELGLVAGTQYF	TGTGCCAGCAGCCCGGAGTTGGGGCTGGTTGCCGGGACCCAGTACTTC
TRBV6-5	.	TRBJ1-1	once	CATCPHEAFF	TGTGCCACCTGTCCACACGAAGCTTTCTTT
TRBV27	.	TRBJ2-6	.	CASSRNTGISGANVLTF	TGTGCCAGCAGCCGAAATACAGGGATCTCTGGGGCCAACGTCCTGACTTTC
TRBV5-1	TRBD1	TRBJ1-1	.	CASSPNIAGGMAFF	TGCGCCAGCAGCCCAAATATTGCAGGGGGCATGGCTTTCTTT
TRBV6-1	TRBD1	TRBJ2-4	.	CASSSGQGVYIQYF	TGTGCCAGCAGTTCGGGACAGGGCGTGTACATTCAGTACTTC
TRBV9	.	TRBJ2-7	.	CASSVVGGGLDEQYF	TGTGCCAGCAGCGTAGTGGGGGGGGGCCTGGACGAGCAGTACTTC
TRBV30	.	TRBJ2-7	once	CAWHHGSSTAYSYEQYF	TGTGCCTGGCATCACGGTTCTTCGACTGCCTACTCCTACGAGCAGTACTTC
TRBV4-3	.	TRBJ1-6	.	CASSQDGGDSPLHF	TGCGCCAGCAGCCAAGATGGGGGGGATTCACCCCTCCACTTT
TRBV5-1	.	TRBJ2-1	.	CASSLAEGELLNEQFF	TGCGCCAGCAGCTTGGCCGAGGGGGAGTTGCTCAATGAGCAGTTCTTC
TRBV5-1	.	TRBJ2-5	.	CASNRVGGRETQYF	TGCGCCAGCAACAGGGTCGGAGGCAGGGAGACCCAGTACTTC
TRBV5-1	TRBD1	TRBJ1-2	.	CASSSGGDYGYTF	TGCGCCAGCAGCTCAGGGGGCGACTATGGCTACACCTTC
TRBV6-5	TRBD2	TRBJ2-7	.	CASSYSRRGAFYEQYF	TGTGCCAGCAGTTACTCGCGGCGGGGGGCCTTCTACGAGCAGTACTTC
TRBV20-1	TRBD2	TRBJ2-7	.	CSALLAYEQYF	TGCAGTGCACTACTAGCGTACGAGCAGTACTTC
TRBV25-1	.	TRBJ2-3	.	CASSDPGYTDTQYF	TGTGCCAGCAGTGATCCGGGATACACAGATACGCAGTATTTT
TRBV5-4	TRBD1	TRBJ1-5	.	CASSGVGTGVPGNQPQHF	TGTGCCAGCAGCGGAGTCGGGACAGGGGTTCCCGGCAATCAGCCCCAGCATTTT